Sequencing of this TCR beta chain was carried out in a study of blood T cell repertoires in COVID-19. In the study overall: Sites in the United States, Italy and Spain provided acute and convalescent COVID-19 samples. The cDNA or gDNA used as material had been derived from T cells, B-cell-depleted T cells, or PBMCs.

Cohorts were assigned according to the clinical history that participants reported. Looked up from germline, CDR1 is SGDLS and CDR2 is YYNGEE. J lost 5 bases, V lost 4 bases, and 10 bases had no gene match. CDR3 length: 15 residues. In the original processing: By means of reference gene primer amplification, nucleated cell counts were estimated. Generated by immunoSEQ multiplex PCR, the TCRdb table keeps only in-frame clones and is missing some. The V and J calls and clone size come from that table; D and trimming were worked out from the DNA. The sample consists of around 220,000 clones, about 90% of them appearing once.

Material: PBMCs or T cells enriched from blood (not recorded which). This sequence was found in a woman aged 45-65 years with acute COVID-19. This chain uses TRBV9 with TRBJ1-1, with 8 bases aligning to TRBD1. CDR3 nucleotides: TGTGCCAGCAGCCCCGTGCCAGGGGGCAATACTGAAGCTTTCTTT. Its protein product is CASSPVPGGNTEAFF.